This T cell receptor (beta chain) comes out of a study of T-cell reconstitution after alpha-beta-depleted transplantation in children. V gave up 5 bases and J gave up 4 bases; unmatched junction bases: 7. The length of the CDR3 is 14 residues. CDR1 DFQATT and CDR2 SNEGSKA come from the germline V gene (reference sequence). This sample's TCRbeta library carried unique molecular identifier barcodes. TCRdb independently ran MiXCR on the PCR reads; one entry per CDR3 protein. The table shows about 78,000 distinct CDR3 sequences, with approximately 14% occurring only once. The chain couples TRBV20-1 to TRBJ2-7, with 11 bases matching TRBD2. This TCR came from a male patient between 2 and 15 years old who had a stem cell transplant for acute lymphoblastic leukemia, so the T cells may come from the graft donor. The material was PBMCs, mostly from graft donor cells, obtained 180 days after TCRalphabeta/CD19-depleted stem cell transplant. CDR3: CSARGLAEFYEQYF. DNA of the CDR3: TGCAGTGCTCGGGGACTAGCGGAGTTTTACGAGCAGTACTTC.